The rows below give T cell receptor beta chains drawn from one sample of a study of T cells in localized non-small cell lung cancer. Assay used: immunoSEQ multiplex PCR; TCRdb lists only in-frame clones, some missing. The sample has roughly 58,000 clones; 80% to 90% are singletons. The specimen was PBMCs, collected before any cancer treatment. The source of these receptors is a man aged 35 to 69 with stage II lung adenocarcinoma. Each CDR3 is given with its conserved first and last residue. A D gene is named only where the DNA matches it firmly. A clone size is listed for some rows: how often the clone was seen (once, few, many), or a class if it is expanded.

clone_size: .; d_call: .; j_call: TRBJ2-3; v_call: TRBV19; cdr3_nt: TGTGCCAGTAGTACCCAACTCACAGATACGCAGTATTTT; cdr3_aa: CASSTQLTDTQYF
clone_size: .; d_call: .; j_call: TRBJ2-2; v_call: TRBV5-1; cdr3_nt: TGCGCCAGCAGCTTGGGCCTCGTGGGCACCGGGGAGCTGTTTTTT; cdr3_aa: CASSLGLVGTGELFF
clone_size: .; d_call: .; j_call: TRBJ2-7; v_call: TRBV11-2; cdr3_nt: TGTGCCAGCAGCCCCAGGGGGGCCTACGAGCAGTACTTC; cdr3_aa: CASSPRGAYEQYF
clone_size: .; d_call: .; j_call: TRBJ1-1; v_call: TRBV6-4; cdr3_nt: TGTGCCAGCAGCCAACAGGAGAACACTGAAGCTTTCTTT; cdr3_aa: CASSQQENTEAFF
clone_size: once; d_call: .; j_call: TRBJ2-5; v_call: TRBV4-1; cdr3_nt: TGCGCCAGCAGCCAAGATGTGCAGTCCCAAGAGACCCAGTACTTC; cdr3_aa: CASSQDVQSQETQYF
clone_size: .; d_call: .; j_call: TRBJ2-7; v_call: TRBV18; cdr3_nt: TGTGCCAGCTCACCAGTGGAATCGGACAGACGTACGTCCTGGGAGCAGTACTTC; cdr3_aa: CASSPVESDRRTSWEQYF
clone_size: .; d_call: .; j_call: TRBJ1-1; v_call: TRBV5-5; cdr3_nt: TGTGCCAGCAGCTTGATGGTGAACACTGAAGCTTTCTTT; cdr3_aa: CASSLMVNTEAFF
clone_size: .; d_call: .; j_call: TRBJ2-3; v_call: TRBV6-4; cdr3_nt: TGTGCCAGCAGCCCCTCATTGGGCACAGATACGCAGTATTTT; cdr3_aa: CASSPSLGTDTQYF
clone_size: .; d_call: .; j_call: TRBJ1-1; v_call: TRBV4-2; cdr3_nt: TGTGCCAGCAGCCAATCGTCCGGGGGCGCTGAAGCTTTCTTT; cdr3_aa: CASSQSSGGAEAFF
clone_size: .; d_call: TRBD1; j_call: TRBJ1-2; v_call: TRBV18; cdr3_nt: TGTGCCAGCTCACCACCGGATTTCGACAGGGTCTATGGCTACACCTTC; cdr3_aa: CASSPPDFDRVYGYTF
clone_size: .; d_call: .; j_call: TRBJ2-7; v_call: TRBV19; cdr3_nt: TGTGCCAGTAATGGGGGAGGCACCTACGAGCAGTACTTC; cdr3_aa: CASNGGGTYEQYF
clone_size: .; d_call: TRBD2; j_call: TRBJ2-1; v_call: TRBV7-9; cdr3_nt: TGTGCCAGCAGCTTCACTAGCGGGGGTACCTACAATGAGCAGTTCTTC; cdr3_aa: CASSFTSGGTYNEQFF
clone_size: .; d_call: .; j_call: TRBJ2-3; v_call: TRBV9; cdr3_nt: TGTGCCAGCAGCCCTTGGGGGGTTTCCACAGATACGCAGTATTTT; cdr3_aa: CASSPWGVSTDTQYF
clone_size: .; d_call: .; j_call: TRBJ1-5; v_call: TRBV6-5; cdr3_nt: TGTGCCAGCAGTTACAAAGGCTACAATCAGCCCCAGCATTTT; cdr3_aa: CASSYKGYNQPQHF
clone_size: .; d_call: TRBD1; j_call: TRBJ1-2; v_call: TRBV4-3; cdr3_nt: TGCGCCAGCAGCCCCATTGGACAGGGAAACTATGGCTACACCTTC; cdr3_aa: CASSPIGQGNYGYTF
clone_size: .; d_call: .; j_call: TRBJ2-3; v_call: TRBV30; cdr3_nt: TGTGCCTGGGGTACAGGGAGCACAGATACGCAGTATTTT; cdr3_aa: CAWGTGSTDTQYF
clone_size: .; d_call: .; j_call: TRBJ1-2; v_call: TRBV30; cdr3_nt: TGTGCCTGGGGACAGAACTATGGCTACACCTTC; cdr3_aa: CAWGQNYGYTF
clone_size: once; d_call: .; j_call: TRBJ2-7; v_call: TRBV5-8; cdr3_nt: TGTGCCAGCGGAAACGAGTGGGGGGACTACGAGCAGTACTTC; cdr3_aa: CASGNEWGDYEQYF
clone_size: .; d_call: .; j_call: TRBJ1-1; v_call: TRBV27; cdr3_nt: TGTGCCAGCAGTTTACGGGGGGCCGGTGAAGCTTTCTTT; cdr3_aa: CASSLRGAGEAFF
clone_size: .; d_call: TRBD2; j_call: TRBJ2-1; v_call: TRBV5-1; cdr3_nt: TGCGCCAGTAGCGGGAAAACAAACAATGAGCAGTTCTTC; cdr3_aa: CASSGKTNNEQFF
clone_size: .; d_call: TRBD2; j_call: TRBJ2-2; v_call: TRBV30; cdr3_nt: TGTGCCTGGAGTGGGACTAGAAACACCGGGGAGCTGTTTTTT; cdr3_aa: CAWSGTRNTGELFF
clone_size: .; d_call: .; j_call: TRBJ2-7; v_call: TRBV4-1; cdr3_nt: TGCGCCAGCAGCCAAGATAGTTTAAGCGCGGCCGCCTACGAGCAGTACTTC; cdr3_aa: CASSQDSLSAAAYEQYF
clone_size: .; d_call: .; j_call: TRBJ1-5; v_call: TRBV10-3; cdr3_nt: TGTGCCATCAGCCCAGGTAGCAATCAGCCCCAGCATTTT; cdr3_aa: CAISPGSNQPQHF
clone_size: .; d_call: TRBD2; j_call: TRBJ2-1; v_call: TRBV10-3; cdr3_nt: TGTGCCATCAGTGGACGGACTAGCGGGATAGCGGGAGGGCCTCGGAATGAGCAGTTCTTC; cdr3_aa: CAISGRTSGIAGGPRNEQFF
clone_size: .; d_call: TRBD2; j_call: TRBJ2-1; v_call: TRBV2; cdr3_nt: TGTGCCACCGGACTAGCGGGAGCCAATGAGCAGTTCTTC; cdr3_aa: CATGLAGANEQFF
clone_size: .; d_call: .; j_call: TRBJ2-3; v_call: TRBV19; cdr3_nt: TGTGCCAGTAGTAACACTGATTATGCTAGCACAGATACGCAGTATTTT; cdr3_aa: CASSNTDYASTDTQYF
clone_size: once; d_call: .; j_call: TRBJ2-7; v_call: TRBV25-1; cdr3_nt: TGTGCCAGCAGTTCAGCTTACGAGCAGTACTTC; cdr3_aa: CASSSAYEQYF
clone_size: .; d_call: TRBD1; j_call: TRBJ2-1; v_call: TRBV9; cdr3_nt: TGTGCCAGCAGCGTAACCGGGACAGGGGATAGTGAGCAGTTCTTC; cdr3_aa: CASSVTGTGDSEQFF
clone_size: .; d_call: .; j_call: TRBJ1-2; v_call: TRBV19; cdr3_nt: TGTGCCAGTAACACCTTTAACTATGGCTACACCTTC; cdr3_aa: CASNTFNYGYTF
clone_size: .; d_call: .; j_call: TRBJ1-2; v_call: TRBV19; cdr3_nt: TGTGCCAGTAGTATTTTGACAGCGAACTATGGCTACACCTTC; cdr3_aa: CASSILTANYGYTF
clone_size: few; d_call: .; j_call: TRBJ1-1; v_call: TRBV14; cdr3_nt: TGTGCCAGCAGCCAAGCAGGGTCTGAAGCTTTCTTT; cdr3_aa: CASSQAGSEAFF